This T cell receptor beta chain was observed in a study of T cell responses to AZD1222 COVID-19 vaccine. There are 13 residues in the CDR3. The V gene's germline CDR1 is KGHSH and CDR2 LQKENI. V was clipped by 3 bases and J by 4 bases; unmatched bases: 1. TCRdb's table, derived via immunoSEQ multiplex PCR, lists solely in-frame clones and lacks some. The table includes around 150,000 clones, about 82% detected once. This clone was seen only once. Its target is not known. General observations from the study: Unmutated variant regions are reportedly the target of nearly half of TCRs that are spike-specific. Recipients of AZD1222 seropositive at baseline numbered only 5 to 7.

Sequenced here: peripheral blood, sampled 28 days after the second dose of the MenACWY control vaccine. The source is an adult who received the MenACWY meningococcal vaccine as a control. This chain links TRBV18 with TRBJ1-2; 8 nucleotides agree with TRBD1. The CDR3 DNA sequence: TGTGCCAGCTCACCCGGACAGGGCTATGGCTACACCTTC. Protein: CASSPGQGYGYTF.